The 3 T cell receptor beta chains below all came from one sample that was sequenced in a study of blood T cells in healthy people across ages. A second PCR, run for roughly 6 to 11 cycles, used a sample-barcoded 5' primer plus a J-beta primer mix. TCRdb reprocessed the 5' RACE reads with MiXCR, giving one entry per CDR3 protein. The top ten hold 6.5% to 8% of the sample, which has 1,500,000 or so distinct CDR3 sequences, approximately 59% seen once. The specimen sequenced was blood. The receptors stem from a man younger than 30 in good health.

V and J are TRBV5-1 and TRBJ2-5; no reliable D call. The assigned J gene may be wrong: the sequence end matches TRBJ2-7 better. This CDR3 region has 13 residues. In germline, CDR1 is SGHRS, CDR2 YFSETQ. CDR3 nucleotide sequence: TGCGCCAGCAGCTTGAGCATAGGAAACGAGCAGTACTTC. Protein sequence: CASSLSIGNEQYF.

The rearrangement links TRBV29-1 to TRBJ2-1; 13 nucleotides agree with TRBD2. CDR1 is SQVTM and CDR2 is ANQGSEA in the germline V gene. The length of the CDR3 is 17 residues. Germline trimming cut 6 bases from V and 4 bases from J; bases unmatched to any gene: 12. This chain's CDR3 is CSVLFSTSGGDYNEQFF. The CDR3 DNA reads TGCAGCGTCCTATTTTCTACTAGCGGGGGGGATTACAATGAGCAGTTCTTC.

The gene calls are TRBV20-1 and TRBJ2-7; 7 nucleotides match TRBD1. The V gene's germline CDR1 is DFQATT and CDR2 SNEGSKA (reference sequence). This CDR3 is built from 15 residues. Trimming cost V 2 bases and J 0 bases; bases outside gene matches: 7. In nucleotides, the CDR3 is TGCAGTGCTAGACCCAGACAGGGAAACTCCTACGAGCAGTACTTC. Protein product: CSARPRQGNSYEQYF.